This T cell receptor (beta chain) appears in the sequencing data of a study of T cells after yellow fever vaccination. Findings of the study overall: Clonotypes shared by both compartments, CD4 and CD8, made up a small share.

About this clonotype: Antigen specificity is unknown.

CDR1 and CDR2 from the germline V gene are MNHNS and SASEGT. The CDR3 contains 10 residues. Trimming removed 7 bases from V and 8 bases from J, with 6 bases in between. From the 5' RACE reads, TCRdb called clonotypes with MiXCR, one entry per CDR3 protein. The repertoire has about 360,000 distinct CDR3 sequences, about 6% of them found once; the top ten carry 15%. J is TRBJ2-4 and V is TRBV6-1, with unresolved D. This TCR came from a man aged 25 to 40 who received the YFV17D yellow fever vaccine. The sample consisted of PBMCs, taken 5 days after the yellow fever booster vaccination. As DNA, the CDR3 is TGTGCCAGCATGTGGGACATTCAGTACTTC. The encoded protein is CASMWDIQYF.